This T cell receptor (beta chain) derives from a study of graft-versus-host responses after intestinal transplantation (dated by TCRdb to about 2021). Context from the whole study: The transplants that recipients received were multivisceral, liver-intestinal, or isolated intestinal. Donor T cell macrochimerism was defined as a peak of at least 4% donor T cells among recipient peripheral blood mononuclear cells. Graft-versus-host and host-versus-graft alloreactive T cell clones were tracked in the graft, circulation and bone marrow after intestinal transplantation using bulk TCR-beta CDR3 sequencing. Alloreactive clones were identified by sequencing pre-transplant mixed lymphocyte reaction products and comparing them with unstimulated pre-transplant donor and recipient T cells. Rather than going through the commercial service, samples from three later patients were sequenced in-house on an Illumina MiSeq and processed with MiXCR. Of the roughly 25 intestinal transplant recipients enrolled in the cohort, one of whom was a retransplant, a few patients without pretransplant specimens were excluded. Every recipient was given anti-thymocyte globulin induction, followed by about three years of maintenance tacrolimus and steroids. What the work shows at the level of the full study, not this receptor alone: The relatively low number and heterogeneity of intestinal transplant patients limited the conclusions. Early after transplant, peak levels of circulating GvH clones were associated with declines in HvG clones. GvH clones turned up in recipient bone marrow, with some appearing earlier in ileal mucosa or blood, a pattern consistent with an intestinal mucosal origin. In patients with donor T cell macrochimerism, the allografts had high GvH to HvG T cell clonal ratios.

The sample's time point, from its label and the paper: cells obtained before transplantation from donor or recipient. CD3+CD4+ and CD3+CD8+ populations were FACS-sorted from unstimulated pre-transplant donor and recipient cells taken from spleen or lymph nodes. The library came from the immunoSEQ multiplex PCR assay. For most patients, genomic DNA was isolated with the Qiagen DNeasy Blood and Tissue Kit and shipped frozen to Adaptive Biotechnologies for TCR sequencing. Adaptive Biotechnologies carried out high-throughput TCR-beta CDR3 sequencing of genomic DNA for most patients. The source study handled its data this way. Adaptive's ImmunoSEQ software supplied the TCR sequencing data for 15 to 20 patients, while MiXCR and VDJtools were used to process a few other patients. To correct CD4 versus CD8 sorting errors, sequences present in both subsets at a frequency ratio below 5:1 were removed. CDR3 nucleotide sequences shared between donor and recipient were removed because the origin of such sequences could not be assigned. Alloreactive clones required at least 2-fold expansion over unstimulated cells and minimum CFSE-low frequency of 0.002% (template counts) or 0.001% (read counts). Clones detected in sequenced pre-transplant spleen, lymph node, or MLR CFSE-low populations of the donor or recipient were defined as mappable. Cumulative frequency of alloreactive clones was calculated as a percentage of all sequences weighted by copy number. Not all clones reach the TCRdb copy of this immuneACCESS table, which keeps in-frame sequences only. Checked studies attribute under half of the gap to unresolved V genes and leave the rest unexplained. The V and J calls and the clone size are those of that table, but D and trimming were determined from the DNA. This sample holds tens of thousands of clones; 88% were observed only once. About 0.27% of the sample lies in the top ten.

Via the germline V gene, CDR1 is ENHRY and CDR2 SYGVKD. Including cysteine and phenylalanine, the CDR3 has 11 amino acids. The only DNA kept is the CDR3, 33 bases in frame from the first base. V is shortened by 6 bases, J by 4 bases, and the region joining them spans 5 bases. A note on this clone: The target of this receptor is not known. No much larger clonotype is one base removed from it; base qualities were not supplied.

The material sequenced was unstimulated CD4+ T cells sorted from spleen or lymph node cells, taken before transplant. This TCR was recovered from a human donor who was the organ donor for an intestinal transplant. Rearrangement joined TRBV10-3 to TRBJ2-3; TRBD1 could be the D gene, as 5 bases match. The DNA reads as follows: TGTGCCATCAGCAGGGCAGATACGCAGTATTTT. The encoded protein is CAISRADTQYF.